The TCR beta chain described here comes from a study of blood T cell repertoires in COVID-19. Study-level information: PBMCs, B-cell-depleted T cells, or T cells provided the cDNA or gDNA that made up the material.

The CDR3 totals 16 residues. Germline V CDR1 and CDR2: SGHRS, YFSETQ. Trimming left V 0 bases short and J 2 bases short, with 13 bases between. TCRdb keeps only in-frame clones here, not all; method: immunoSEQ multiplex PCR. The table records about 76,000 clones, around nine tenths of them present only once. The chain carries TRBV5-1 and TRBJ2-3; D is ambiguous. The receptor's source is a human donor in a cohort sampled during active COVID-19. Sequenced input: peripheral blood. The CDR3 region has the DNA TGCGCCAGCAGCTTGGGGTTCTTGGCGGACACAGATACGCAGTATTTT. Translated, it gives CASSLGFLADTDTQYF.